This is a list of T cell receptor beta chains from one sample in a study of cytomegalovirus exposure and HLA in healthy donors. Profiling relied on immunoSEQ multiplex PCR, and the TCRdb table lists in-frame clones only, not all of them. The sample shows 90,000 to 120,000 clones, around a tenth of them seen only once. The sequencing input was PBMCs. The origin of the receptors is a middle-aged man in good health and CMV-seropositive. CDR3s include the opening cysteine and the closing phenylalanine or tryptophan. The D gene is left open where the match is weak. Clone size is stated in some rows and not others, as once, few, many or a class when expanded.

v_call	j_call	clone_size	d_call	cdr3_nt	cdr3_aa
TRBV28	TRBJ2-3	few	TRBD1	TGTGCCAGTCAAGGACAGGGGGAAGAGGAGGGGATGGCAGATACGCAGTATTTT	CASQGQGEEEGMADTQYF
TRBV14	TRBJ2-7	-	-	TGTGCCAGCAGCTCCCGGGACAATTTTCCCCACGAGCAGTACTTC	CASSSRDNFPHEQYF
TRBV9	TRBJ1-4	few	TRBD1	TGTGCCAGCACCGAGGGACAGGGGAACGAAAAACTGTTTTTT	CASTEGQGNEKLFF
TRBV7-2	TRBJ2-7	-	TRBD2	TGTGCCAGCAGCAGGACTAGCGGAACCTACGAGCAGTACTTC	CASSRTSGTYEQYF
TRBV9	TRBJ1-1	-	-	TGTGCCAGCAGCGCCTCAACAGTTCTGAACACTGAAGCTTTCTTT	CASSASTVLNTEAFF
TRBV28	TRBJ2-5	few	TRBD2	TGTGCCAGCAGTCCACCACCCTTAGCGGGGAGGAAGACCCAGTACTTC	CASSPPPLAGRKTQYF
TRBV5-1	TRBJ2-3	few	-	TGCGCCAGCAGCTTGGAAGGCGGGCACTTTGCAGATACGCAGTATTTT	CASSLEGGHFADTQYF
TRBV6-1	TRBJ2-3	many	TRBD2	TGTGCCACCATTAGACTAGCGGGAGGGTTAGATACGCAGTATTTT	CATIRLAGGLDTQYF
TRBV4-2	TRBJ2-5	few	TRBD2	TGTGCCAGCAGCCAAGGGCCGACTAGCGGGAGTGAGACCCAGTACTTC	CASSQGPTSGSETQYF
TRBV2	TRBJ1-4	few	-	TGTGCCAGCAGTGCCGGGAAAGGGGGACGCGAAAAACTGTTTTTT	CASSAGKGGREKLFF
TRBV9	TRBJ2-1	few	-	TGTGCCAGCAGCGTCAAACTGGGGCTCTCCTACAATGAGCAGTTCTTC	CASSVKLGLSYNEQFF
TRBV6-5	TRBJ2-1	few	-	TGTGCCAGCACTTTGGACGGGGGCAATGAGCAGTTCTTC	CASTLDGGNEQFF
TRBV5-8	TRBJ1-3	few	-	TGTGCCAGCAGCCTGGGAAAGATGCGAGTCTCTGGAAACACCATATATTTT	CASSLGKMRVSGNTIYF
TRBV5-1	TRBJ2-5	-	TRBD1	TGCGCCAGCAAAACGGACAGGGCAGAGACCCAGTACTTC	CASKTDRAETQYF
TRBV5-6	TRBJ2-7	few	-	TGTGCCAGCAGCTTGGGGGGGGGCGGGCAGTACTTC	CASSLGGGGQYF
TRBV6-5	TRBJ1-1	-	TRBD1	TGTGCCAGCGAGGACAGGTACTCGGTTACGGAAGCTTTCTTT	CASEDRYSVTEAFF
TRBV27	TRBJ2-4	few	-	TGTGCCAGCAGATCCGTACAGGGTTGGGCCAAAAACATTCAGTACTTC	CASRSVQGWAKNIQYF
TRBV9	TRBJ2-5	few	TRBD2	TGTGCCAGCAGCGAATCTAGCGGGAGCCCACAGTACTTC	CASSESSGSPQYF
TRBV28	TRBJ1-2	few	-	TGTGCCAGCAGTTTATTAGGCGGATTCTATGGCTACACCTTC	CASSLLGGFYGYTF
TRBV5-1	TRBJ2-2	-	TRBD2	TGCGCCAGCAGCTTGACTAGCGGGAGGGCCGGTTACACCGGGGAGCTGTTTTTT	CASSLTSGRAGYTGELFF